A selection of T cell receptor beta chains follows, all from one sample in a study of T-cell reconstitution after alpha-beta-depleted transplantation in children. TCRdb re-derived calls from the PCR reads in MiXCR, one entry per CDR3 protein. The table includes about 340,000 distinct CDR3 sequences, more than 10% detected once. Sample: PBMCs, taken from the stem cell graft. These receptors were obtained from a human donor who donated a stem cell graft to a child with Fanconi anemia. Each CDR3 is given with its conserved first and last residue. The D gene is left open where the match is weak. Not every row has a clone size; where given, it reads once, few, many or a size class.

j_gene	len	d_gene	v_gene	abundance	CDR3nt	CDR3aa
TRBJ2-2	15	.	TRBV7-2	many	TGTGCCAGCATCCCAGGAGGGGGCAGGGCCGGGGAGCTGTTTTTT	CASIPGGGRAGELFF
TRBJ2-1	12	.	TRBV28	.	TGTGCCAGCAGCCCTCTCTCCGTGTCGCAGTTCTTC	CASSPLSVSQFF
TRBJ2-3	14	.	TRBV9	.	TGTGCCAGCAGCGTACGGGCTAGCACAGATACGCAGTATTTT	CASSVRASTDTQYF
TRBJ1-5	16	.	TRBV7-2	.	TGTGCCAGCAGCTTGGGGCAGGGCAAGAGCAATCAGCCCCAGCATTTT	CASSLGQGKSNQPQHF
TRBJ2-3	11	.	TRBV20-1	many	TGCAGTGCTAACCGGGGGCAGACGCAGTATTTT	CSANRGQTQYF
TRBJ2-2	16	.	TRBV20-1	many	TGCAGTGCTAGAGATTTAGCGGACGCGAACACCGGGGAGCTGTTTTTT	CSARDLADANTGELFF
TRBJ2-7	12	.	TRBV29-1	.	TGCAGCGCCCCTGAGAGCTCCTACGAGCAGTACTTC	CSAPESSYEQYF
TRBJ2-1	15	TRBD2	TRBV16	many	TGTGCCAGCAGCCAACAGCGGGGGGCTAACAATGAGCAGTTCTTC	CASSQQRGANNEQFF
TRBJ2-1	14	.	TRBV28	many	TGTGCCAGCAGTCCCACAGACCAGGTCTATGAGCAGTTCTTC	CASSPTDQVYEQFF
TRBJ2-5	13	.	TRBV5-1	.	TGCGCCAGCAGTACTGCAGGAGGCGAGACCCAGTACTTC	CASSTAGGETQYF
TRBJ2-3	13	.	TRBV30	.	TGTGCCGGGGCCCGGCCAAGCACAGATACGCAGTATTTT	CAGARPSTDTQYF
TRBJ2-5	12	.	TRBV7-8	many	TGTGCCAGCAGCTTTAAGAGCGAGACCCAGTACTTC	CASSFKSETQYF
TRBJ2-5	14	.	TRBV5-1	many	TGCGCCAGCAGCGGCGGAGGTTTAGGGGAGACCCAGTACTTC	CASSGGGLGETQYF
TRBJ1-1	10	TRBD1	TRBV2	.	TGTGCCAGCGGACAGGGAGAAGCTTTCTTT	CASGQGEAFF
TRBJ2-2	17	TRBD1	TRBV5-6	few	TGTGCCAGCAGCTTGGGGGACAGGGGGCCCAACACCGGGGAGCTGTTTTTT	CASSLGDRGPNTGELFF
TRBJ2-1	16	TRBD1	TRBV18	.	TGTGCCAGCTCACCCCGAGGGGACAGGGCCTACAATGAGCAGTTCTTC	CASSPRGDRAYNEQFF
TRBJ2-2	16	.	TRBV3-1	once	TGTGCCAGCAGCCAGGGACTGCCATTAAACACCGGGGAGCTGTTATTT	CASSQGLPLNTGELLF
TRBJ2-3	12	.	TRBV6-2/TRBV6-3	many	TGTGCCAGCAGTTACACGACAGATACGCAGTATTTT	CASSYTTDTQYF
TRBJ2-7	11	.	TRBV12-3/TRBV12-4	many	TGTGCCAGCAGTCTCCGTCACAAGCAGTACTTC	CASSLRHKQYF
TRBJ2-1	20	TRBD1	TRBV5-6	few	TGTGCCAGCAGCTTGGCAGTACAGGGGGCGCTCAGCCCCCCCTACAATGAGCAGTTCTTC	CASSLAVQGALSPPYNEQFF
TRBJ1-6	16	TRBD1	TRBV20-1	many	TGCAGTGCTAGAGATACAGGGGGATCCTATAATTCACCCCTCCACTTT	CSARDTGGSYNSPLHF
TRBJ2-3	16	.	TRBV14	few	TGTGCCAGCAGCCAAGCTCGGGACTTCACCACAGATACGCAGTATTTT	CASSQARDFTTDTQYF
TRBJ2-7	15	.	TRBV6-2/TRBV6-3	.	TGTGCCAGCAGTCGACCGGACCGATTTTCCTACGAGCAGTACTTC	CASSRPDRFSYEQYF
TRBJ2-2	15	TRBD2	TRBV20-1	.	TGCAGTGCTAGTTGGGCGGGGGGGCCAGGCGGGGAGCTGTTTTTT	CSASWAGGPGGELFF
TRBJ1-4	12	.	TRBV20-1	many	TGCAGTGCTAGTGGAGATCCCGAAAAACTGTTTTTT	CSASGDPEKLFF
TRBJ2-1	15	.	TRBV2	.	TGTGCCAGCAGATCCGGGACGCTAACCTACAATGAGCAGTTCTTC	CASRSGTLTYNEQFF
TRBJ1-1	14	TRBD1	TRBV29-1	.	TGCAGCGCTCTACCGGGACAGGGGAGCACTGAAGCTTTCTTT	CSALPGQGSTEAFF
TRBJ2-1	14	TRBD2	TRBV20-1	many	TGCAGTGCTAGGGCGGGGGGGCGGTACAATGAGCAGTTCTTC	CSARAGGRYNEQFF
TRBJ2-1	13	.	TRBV5-1	.	TGCGCCAGCAGCTCAGCATTGGAAGGTGAGCAGTTCTTC	CASSSALEGEQFF
TRBJ2-3	16	.	TRBV5-1	.	TGCGCCAGCAGCCTTCCCAGCGGACAGAGCACAGATACGCAGTATTTT	CASSLPSGQSTDTQYF
TRBJ2-7	15	TRBD2	TRBV5-1	many	TGCGCCAGCAAACCGATAGCGGGACTCACCTACGAGCAGTACTTC	CASKPIAGLTYEQYF
TRBJ1-1	14	TRBD1	TRBV20-1	few	TGCAGTGCCCTCTCCGGACAGGGCCACAATGAAGCTTTCTTT	CSALSGQGHNEAFF
TRBJ2-5	17	TRBD2	TRBV4-3	few	TGCGCCAGCAGCCAAGATTTAGGGGCTAGCGGGGCCCGGGCCCAGTACTTC	CASSQDLGASGARAQYF
TRBJ1-6	15	.	TRBV3-1	many	TGTGCCAGCAGCCAAGATTTATGGGGGGTTTCACCCCTCCACTTT	CASSQDLWGVSPLHF
TRBJ1-2	14	.	TRBV18	few	TGTGCCAGCTCACGAGGGCAGGAATTCTATGGCTACACCTTC	CASSRGQEFYGYTF
TRBJ1-1	15	TRBD1	TRBV12-3/TRBV12-4	many	TGTGCCAGCAGCAAAGACAGGGCGGCGAACACTGAAGCTTTCTTT	CASSKDRAANTEAFF
TRBJ1-5	14	TRBD1	TRBV20-1	few	TGCAGTGCTAGAGGTGGGACAGGGGAACAGCCCCAGCATTTT	CSARGGTGEQPQHF
TRBJ1-1	13	.	TRBV29-1	few	TGCAGCGTTCGGACAGTCATGAACACTGAAGCTTTCTTT	CSVRTVMNTEAFF
TRBJ2-1	14	.	TRBV11-2	few	TGTGCCAGCAGCGAAGTGGTGGGATTTGGTGAGCAGTTCTTC	CASSEVVGFGEQFF
TRBJ1-2	16	.	TRBV4-3	few	TGCGCCAGCAGCCAAGGCTTAAGCGCGGGAAGCTATGGCTACACCTTC	CASSQGLSAGSYGYTF
TRBJ2-1	14	TRBD1	TRBV27	many	TGTGCCAGCAGTCCCTTGGACAGGGTGTATGAGCAGTTCTTC	CASSPLDRVYEQFF
TRBJ2-5	18	TRBD1	TRBV25-1	.	TGTGCCAGCAGTGAATTGGGCAGGGGGCCGGAATCTCCAGAGACCCAGTACTTC	CASSELGRGPESPETQYF
TRBJ1-2	12	.	TRBV7-2	.	TGTGCCAGCAGCTCCGTCGGGTTCGGCTACACCTTC	CASSSVGFGYTF
TRBJ2-2	15	.	TRBV11-2	.	TGTGCCAGCAGCTCAACCCGTGCGAATACCGGGGAGCTGTTTTTT	CASSSTRANTGELFF
TRBJ2-1	15	TRBD1	TRBV3-1	.	TGTGCCAGCAGCCGAGGACAGGGGACACGCAATGAGCAGTTCTTC	CASSRGQGTRNEQFF
TRBJ1-1	14	.	TRBV3-1	many	TGTGCCAGCAGCCGGCAGGGTGACCACACTGAAGCTTTCTTT	CASSRQGDHTEAFF
TRBJ1-5	13	.	TRBV18	few	TGTGCCAGCTCATCAGGGCCGCATCAGCCCCAGCATTTT	CASSSGPHQPQHF
TRBJ2-5	12	.	TRBV29-1	.	TGCAGCGTTGAATCTGGCCACGAGACCCAGTACTTC	CSVESGHETQYF
TRBJ2-7	15	.	TRBV12-3/TRBV12-4	few	TGTGCCAGCAGTTTGTCGGGGGGCGAGATCTACGAGCAGTACTTC	CASSLSGGEIYEQYF
TRBJ1-1	10	TRBD1	TRBV29-1	many	TGCAGCGCCCGACAGGGAGAAGCTTTCTTT	CSARQGEAFF
TRBJ2-1	17	TRBD1	TRBV5-1	.	TGCGCCAGCAGCCCATCCGGGGAGGGGACAGGGAACAATGAGCAGTTCTTC	CASSPSGEGTGNNEQFF
TRBJ1-1	14	.	TRBV11-2	.	TGTGCCAGCAGCTGGCGTGGCGGGAACACTGAAGCTTTCTTT	CASSWRGGNTEAFF